This is a list of T cell receptor beta chains from one sample in a study of shared clonotypes between healthy human individuals. TCRdb keeps only in-frame clones here, not all; method: immunoSEQ multiplex PCR. The table lists about 600,000 clones, around 97% of them singletons. Sequences were obtained from naive CD4+ T cells sorted from blood. The receptor source for this set is a woman in her 30s in good health. The CDR3 runs from the conserved cysteine through the conserved F or W. Fields, in order: CDR3 DNA, CDR3 protein, J gene, clone size, V gene, D gene. A D gene is named only where the DNA matches it firmly. Where a row states a size, it is once, few, many or the class of an expanded clone; other rows omit it.

TGTGCCAGCAGAACCGGACAGGTCTATGGCTACACCTTC,CASRTGQVYGYTF,TRBJ1-2,NA,TRBV28,TRBD1
TGCGCCAGCAGCGTTGGGCTAGCGGGAGAGGGTGAGCAGTTCTTC,CASSVGLAGEGEQFF,TRBJ2-1,NA,TRBV5-1,TRBD2
TGTGCCAGCAGACAGAACAATGAGCAGTTCTTC,CASRQNNEQFF,TRBJ2-1,NA,TRBV11-3,NA
TGTGCCAGCAGCTTAGGCGCACATCTCGCCTACGAGCAGTACTTC,CASSLGAHLAYEQYF,TRBJ2-7,NA,TRBV7-9,NA
TGTGCCAGCAGCTCGAGGACAGCCCCCAATGGCTACACCTTC,CASSSRTAPNGYTF,TRBJ1-2,NA,TRBV7-6,NA
TGCGCCAGCAGTAGACACCCCTACGAGCAGTACTTC,CASSRHPYEQYF,TRBJ2-7,once,TRBV10-1,NA
TGTGCCAGCACCGAGCAGAACACTGAAGCTTTCTTT,CASTEQNTEAFF,TRBJ1-1,NA,TRBV6-1,NA
TGTGCCAGTAAACAGCTTGGCAATCAGCCCCAGCATTTT,CASKQLGNQPQHF,TRBJ1-5,NA,TRBV19,NA
TGTGCCAGCAGTCTGGTTGGACTGGATCAGCCCCAGCATTTT,CASSLVGLDQPQHF,TRBJ1-5,NA,TRBV6-5,NA
TGTGCCACCAGCAGAGATCTCTTTGCGGTTAGCTCCTACAATGAGCAGTTCTTC,CATSRDLFAVSSYNEQFF,TRBJ2-1,NA,TRBV15,NA
TGCGCCAGCAGTGAGTTCCCACGGGACAGGGGGTACGAGCAGTACTTC,CASSEFPRDRGYEQYF,TRBJ2-7,NA,TRBV10-1,TRBD1
TGTGCCTGGAGTGCGGACAGGAGTTACACCTTC,CAWSADRSYTF,TRBJ1-2,NA,TRBV30,TRBD1
TGTGCCAGCAGGGGGACAGCCATTGAGACCCAGTACTTC,CASRGTAIETQYF,TRBJ2-5,NA,TRBV2,TRBD1
TGTGCCAGTAAGACTAGCGAGAGCTCCTACGAGCAGTACTTC,CASKTSESSYEQYF,TRBJ2-7,NA,TRBV28,TRBD2
TGCGCCAGCAGCTTGGGGCCCCAGGGGGACTCTGGAAACACCATATATTTT,CASSLGPQGDSGNTIYF,TRBJ1-3,NA,TRBV5-1,TRBD1
TGTGCCAGCATGGAGGCTGGGGCCAACGTCCTGACTTTC,CASMEAGANVLTF,TRBJ2-6,NA,TRBV28,NA
TGTGCCAGCAGCTTAGAAGGGACACTGAACACTGAAGCTTTCTTT,CASSLEGTLNTEAFF,TRBJ1-1,once,TRBV7-9,NA
TGTGCCATCATCGATTCCCTTGACAGGGTTGGTACGCAGTATTTT,CAIIDSLDRVGTQYF,TRBJ2-3,NA,TRBV10-3,TRBD1
TGTGCCAGCGATTTCGGGCCAAAAGGAGGGGAGCTGTTTTTT,CASDFGPKGGELFF,TRBJ2-2,NA,TRBV6-1,NA
TGTGCCAGCAGCAAACGTGGGCTAGCGGGATTTCTCTCCTACGAGCAGTACTTC,CASSKRGLAGFLSYEQYF,TRBJ2-7,NA,TRBV13,TRBD2
TGTGCCAGCAGTTCCGGGACTAGCGGGAGTGTCGGGGAGCTGTTTTTT,CASSSGTSGSVGELFF,TRBJ2-2,NA,TRBV27,TRBD2
TGTGCGAGCACCGGGACACCCTACTCTGGGGCCAACGTCCTGACTTTC,CASTGTPYSGANVLTF,TRBJ2-6,NA,TRBV19,NA
TGTGCCAGCAGCCCGCCGGGAAGCTCCTACAATGAGCAGTTCTTC,CASSPPGSSYNEQFF,TRBJ2-1,NA,TRBV7-7,NA
TGTGCCAGCAGCATCTGGGCCACAGATACGCAGTATTTT,CASSIWATDTQYF,TRBJ2-3,once,TRBV5-8,NA
TGTGCCAGCTCACCACCTGTAGGAAACACCGGGGAGCTGTTTTTT,CASSPPVGNTGELFF,TRBJ2-2,NA,TRBV18,NA
TGTGCCAGCGGCGACAGCCCCTACGAGCAGTACTTC,CASGDSPYEQYF,TRBJ2-7,NA,TRBV5-4,NA
TGTGCCAGCAGCTTCGGGACAGGGTTAACTTGGTATGGCTACACCTTC,CASSFGTGLTWYGYTF,TRBJ1-2,NA,TRBV7-9,TRBD1
TGCGCCAGCAGCTCCGGACTAGCGACCACAGATACGCAGTATTTT,CASSSGLATTDTQYF,TRBJ2-3,NA,TRBV5-1,TRBD2
TGTGCCAGTAGTGACCCGACAGGGAACACTGAAGCTTTCTTT,CASSDPTGNTEAFF,TRBJ1-1,NA,TRBV19,NA
TGTGCCAGCAGTTTTGTGAGGGCCCCTCGGCCCCAGCATTTT,CASSFVRAPRPQHF,TRBJ1-5,NA,TRBV28,NA
TGTGCCAGCGGGCGGGGCGCAAACTATGGCTACACCTTC,CASGRGANYGYTF,TRBJ1-2,NA,TRBV28,NA
TGTGCCAGTAGTATAAGAAGGACAGGGATGGACACCGGGGAGCTGTTTTTT,CASSIRRTGMDTGELFF,TRBJ2-2,NA,TRBV19,TRBD1
TGTGCCAGCAGCTTAGCAGGGGCCACGAACACCGGGGAGCTGTTTTTT,CASSLAGATNTGELFF,TRBJ2-2,NA,TRBV7-9,NA
TGTGCCAGTAGTCTCGATCCCAGTGGCGGGGAGCTGTTTTTT,CASSLDPSGGELFF,TRBJ2-2,NA,TRBV19,NA
TGTGCCAGCAGAAGGGGCGGGAGGGGCAATGAGCAGTTCTTC,CASRRGGRGNEQFF,TRBJ2-1,NA,TRBV6-6,TRBD2
TGTGCCAGTAGGGCGGACAGTGCGAACACTGAAGCTTTCTTT,CASRADSANTEAFF,TRBJ1-1,NA,TRBV19,NA
TGCGCCAGCAGCCAAGTGATGGGACCTATGCAGCGCTACACCTTC,CASSQVMGPMQRYTF,TRBJ1-2,once,TRBV4-1,NA
TGCGCCAGCAGCCCCGGGCGGGGGAGCTCCTACAATGAGCAGTTCTTC,CASSPGRGSSYNEQFF,TRBJ2-1,NA,TRBV5-1,TRBD2
TGTGCCATCAGTGCGGGACAGGGCGTTGACGAGCAGTACTTC,CAISAGQGVDEQYF,TRBJ2-7,NA,TRBV10-3,TRBD1
TGTGCCATCAGTGGGACAGACGCGGGCTACACCTTC,CAISGTDAGYTF,TRBJ1-2,NA,TRBV10-3,NA
TGTGCCAGCAGCCCCGAAAAAGAAGGCTACACCTTC,CASSPEKEGYTF,TRBJ1-2,NA,TRBV7-2,NA
TGCGCCAGCAGCCGGGGACTTCAAGGAGATACGCAGTATTTT,CASSRGLQGDTQYF,TRBJ2-3,NA,TRBV5-1,NA
TGCGCCAGCAGTGAAATGGGACACCGCACAGATACGCAGTATTTT,CASSEMGHRTDTQYF,TRBJ2-3,NA,TRBV10-1,NA